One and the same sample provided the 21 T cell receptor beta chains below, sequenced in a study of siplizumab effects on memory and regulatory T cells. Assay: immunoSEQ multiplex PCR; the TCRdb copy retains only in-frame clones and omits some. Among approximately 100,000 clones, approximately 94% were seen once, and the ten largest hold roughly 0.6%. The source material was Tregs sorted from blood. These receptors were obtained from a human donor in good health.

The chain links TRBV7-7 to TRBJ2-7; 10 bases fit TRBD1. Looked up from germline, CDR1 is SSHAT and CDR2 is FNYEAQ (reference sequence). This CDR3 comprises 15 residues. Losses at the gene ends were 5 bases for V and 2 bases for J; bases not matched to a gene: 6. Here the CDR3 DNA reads TGTGCCAGCAGCCCCGGGACAGGGGTCACCTACGAGCAGTACTTC. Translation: CASSPGTGVTYEQYF.

CDR3 residues: CASRPEGQGRYEQYF. The CDR3 region has the DNA TGTGCCAGCAGACCTGAGGGACAGGGAAGATACGAGCAGTACTTC. The rearrangement uses TRBV28 and TRBJ2-7; 9 bases align to TRBD1. This CDR3 spans 15 amino acids. Germline V lookup: CDR1 MDHEN, CDR2 SYDVKM. Trimming removed 6 bases from V and 4 bases from J; junction bases left unmatched: 10.

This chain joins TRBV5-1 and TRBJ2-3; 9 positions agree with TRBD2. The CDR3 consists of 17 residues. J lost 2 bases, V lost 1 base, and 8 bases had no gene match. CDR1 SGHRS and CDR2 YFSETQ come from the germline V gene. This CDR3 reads CASSLKGGRDFTDTQYF. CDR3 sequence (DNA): TGCGCCAGCAGCTTGAAAGGCGGGAGGGACTTCACAGATACGCAGTATTTT.

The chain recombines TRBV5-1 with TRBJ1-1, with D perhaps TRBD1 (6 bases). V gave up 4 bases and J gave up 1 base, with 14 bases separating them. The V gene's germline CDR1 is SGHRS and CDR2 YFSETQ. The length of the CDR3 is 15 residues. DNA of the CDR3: TGCGCCAGCAGCGGTCCAGGGGCCGAGAACACTGAAGCTTTCTTT. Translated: CASSGPGAENTEAFF.

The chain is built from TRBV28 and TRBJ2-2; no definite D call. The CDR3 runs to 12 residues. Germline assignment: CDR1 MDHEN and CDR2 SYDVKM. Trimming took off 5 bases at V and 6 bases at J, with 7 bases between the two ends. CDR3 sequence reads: CASSPFSGELFF. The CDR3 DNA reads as TGTGCCAGCAGTCCCTTCTCCGGGGAGCTGTTTTTT.

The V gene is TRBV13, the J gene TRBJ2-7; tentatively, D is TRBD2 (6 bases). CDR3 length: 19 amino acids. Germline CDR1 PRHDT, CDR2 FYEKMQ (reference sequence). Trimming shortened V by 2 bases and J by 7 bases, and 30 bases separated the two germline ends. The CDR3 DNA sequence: TGTGCCAGCAGCTTAATGTCAGAGTCGACTATCTTGCGGGAAGCGGAGCAGTACTTC. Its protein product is CASSLMSESTILREAEQYF. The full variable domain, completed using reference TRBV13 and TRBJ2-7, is AAGVIQSPRHLIKEKRETATLKCYPIPRHDTVYWYQQGPGQDPQFLISFYEKMQSDKGSIPDRFSAQQFSDYHSELNMSSLELGDSALYFCASSLMSESTILREAEQYFGPGTRLTVT.

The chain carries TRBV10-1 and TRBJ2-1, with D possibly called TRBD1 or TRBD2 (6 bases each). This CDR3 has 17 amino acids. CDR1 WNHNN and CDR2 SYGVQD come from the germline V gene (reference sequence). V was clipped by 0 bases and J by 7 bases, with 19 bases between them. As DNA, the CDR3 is TGCGCCAGCAGTGAGTCTCCTGAAGGGGGGCTGGGAAATGAGCAGTTCTTC. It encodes CASSESPEGGLGNEQFF.

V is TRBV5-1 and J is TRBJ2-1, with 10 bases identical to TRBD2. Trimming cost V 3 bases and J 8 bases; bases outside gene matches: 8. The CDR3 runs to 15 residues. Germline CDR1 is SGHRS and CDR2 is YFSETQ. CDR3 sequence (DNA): TGCGCCAGCAGCTACCGACTAGCGGGCCGGCATGAGCAGTTCTTC. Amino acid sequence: CASSYRLAGRHEQFF.

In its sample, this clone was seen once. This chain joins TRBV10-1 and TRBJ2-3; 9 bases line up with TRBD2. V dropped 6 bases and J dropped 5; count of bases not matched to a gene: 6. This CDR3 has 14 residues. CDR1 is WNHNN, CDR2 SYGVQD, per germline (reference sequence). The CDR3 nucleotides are TGCGCCAGCAGAGTAGCGGGAGTGGAAGATACGCAGTATTTT. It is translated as CASRVAGVEDTQYF.

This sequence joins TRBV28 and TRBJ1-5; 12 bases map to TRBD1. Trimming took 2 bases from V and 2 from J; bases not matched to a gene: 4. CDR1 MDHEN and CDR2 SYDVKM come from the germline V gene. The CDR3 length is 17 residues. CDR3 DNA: TGTGCCAGCAGTTTAGTGGGACAGGGGGCTCGCAATCAGCCCCAGCATTTT. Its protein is CASSLVGQGARNQPQHF.

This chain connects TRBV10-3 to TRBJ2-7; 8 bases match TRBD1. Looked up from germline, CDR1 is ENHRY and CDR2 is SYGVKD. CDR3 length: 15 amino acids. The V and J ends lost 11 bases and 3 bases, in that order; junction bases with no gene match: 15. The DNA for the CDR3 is TGTGCCGTCTCCTCCACCGGGACAGGTCTCTACGAGCAGTACTTC. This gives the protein CAVSSTGTGLYEQYF.

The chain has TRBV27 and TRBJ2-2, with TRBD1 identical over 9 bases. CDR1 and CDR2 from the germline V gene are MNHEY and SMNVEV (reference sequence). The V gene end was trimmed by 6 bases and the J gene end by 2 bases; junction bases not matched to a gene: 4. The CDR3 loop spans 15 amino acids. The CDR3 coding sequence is TGTGCCAGCAGACGGGACAGGGAAAACACCGGGGAGCTGTTTTTT. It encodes CASRRDRENTGELFF.

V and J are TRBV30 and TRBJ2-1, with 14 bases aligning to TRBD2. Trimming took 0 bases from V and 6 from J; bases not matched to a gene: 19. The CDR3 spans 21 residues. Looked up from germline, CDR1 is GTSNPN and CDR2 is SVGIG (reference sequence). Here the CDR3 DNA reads TGTGCCTGGAGTGTCCTATCCGGGACTAGCGGGAGACGTAGGGTCGGCAATGAGCAGTTCTTC. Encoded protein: CAWSVLSGTSGRRRVGNEQFF.

The DNA of the CDR3 is TGTGCCAGCAGTGCAACTAGCAGGAGCTCCTACGAGCAGTACTTC. It is translated as CASSATSRSSYEQYF. The rearrangement joins TRBV6-1 to TRBJ2-7; D is possibly TRBD2 (6 bases). Trimming removed 4 bases at V and 0 bases at J, with 13 bases between. Germline-derived CDR1 and CDR2 are MNHNS and SASEGT. The CDR3 runs 15 residues.

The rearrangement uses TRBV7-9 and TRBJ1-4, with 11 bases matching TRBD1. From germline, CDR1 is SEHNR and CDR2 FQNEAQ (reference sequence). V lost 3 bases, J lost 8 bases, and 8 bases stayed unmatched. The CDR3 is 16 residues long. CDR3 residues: CASSFVDRGQGEKLFF. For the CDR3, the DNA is TGTGCCAGCAGCTTTGTGGACAGGGGGCAAGGAGAAAAACTGTTTTTT.

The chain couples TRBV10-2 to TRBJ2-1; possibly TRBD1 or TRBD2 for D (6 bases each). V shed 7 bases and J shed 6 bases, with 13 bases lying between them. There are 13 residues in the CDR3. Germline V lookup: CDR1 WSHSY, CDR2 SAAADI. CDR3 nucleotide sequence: TGCGCCAGCACGGGGGCAGGTGGCAATGAGCAGTTCTTC. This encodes CASTGAGGNEQFF.

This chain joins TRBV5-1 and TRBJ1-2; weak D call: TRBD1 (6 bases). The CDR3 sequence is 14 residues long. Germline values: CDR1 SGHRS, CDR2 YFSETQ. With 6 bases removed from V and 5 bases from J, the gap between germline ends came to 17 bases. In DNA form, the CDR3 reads TGCGCCAGCACCCCCAGAACAGGGACTTATGGCTACACCTTC. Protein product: CASTPRTGTYGYTF. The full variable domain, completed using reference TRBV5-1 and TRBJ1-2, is KAGVTQTPRYLIKTRGQQVTLSCSPISGHRSVSWYQQTPGQGLQFLFEYFSETQRNKGNFPGRFSGRQFSNSRSEMNVSTLELGDSALYLCASTPRTGTYGYTFGSGTRLTVV.

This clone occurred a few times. Written as DNA, the CDR3 is TGTGCCAGCACGCGGACAGGGAGCTATGGCTACACCTTC. This translates into CASTRTGSYGYTF. The rearrangement joins TRBV7-9 to TRBJ1-2, with 8 positions matching TRBD1. The germline CDR1 and CDR2 sequences are SEHNR and FQNEAQ (reference sequence). The CDR3 is 13 residues long. Trimming removed 7 bases from V and 4 bases from J; junction bases left unmatched: 5.

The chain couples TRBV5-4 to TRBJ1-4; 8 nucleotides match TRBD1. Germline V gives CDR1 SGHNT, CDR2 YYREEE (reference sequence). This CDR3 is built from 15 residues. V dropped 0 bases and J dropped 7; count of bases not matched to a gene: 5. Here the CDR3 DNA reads TGTGCCAGCAGCTTGGGGCGGACAGGGCCTGAAAAACTGTTTTTT. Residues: CASSLGRTGPEKLFF.

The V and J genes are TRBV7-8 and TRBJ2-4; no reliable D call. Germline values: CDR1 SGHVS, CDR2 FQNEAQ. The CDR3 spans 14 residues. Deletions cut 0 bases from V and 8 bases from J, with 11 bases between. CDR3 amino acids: CASSLAVGYDIQYF. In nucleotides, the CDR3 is TGTGCCAGCAGCTTAGCGGTAGGGTACGACATTCAGTACTTC.

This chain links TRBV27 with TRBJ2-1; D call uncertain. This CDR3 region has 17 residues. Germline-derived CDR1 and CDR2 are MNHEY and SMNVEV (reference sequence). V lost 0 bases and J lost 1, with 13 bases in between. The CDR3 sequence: CASSLSLWVGSYNEQFF. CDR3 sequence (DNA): TGTGCCAGCAGTTTATCATTATGGGTGGGTTCCTACAATGAGCAGTTCTTC.